This T cell receptor (beta chain) was obtained from a study of T-cell memory formation after mild COVID-19. This CDR3 is 15 amino acids long. V was trimmed by 2 bases and J by 0 bases, leaving 10 bases between them. Germline CDR1 SEHNR, CDR2 FQNEAQ (reference sequence). MiXCR was run by TCRdb on the 5' RACE reads, yielding one entry per CDR3 protein. Of about 560,000 distinct CDR3 sequences in the sample, less than 25% were seen once. The clonotype originates from an adult woman who had mild COVID-19 (a few samples of this study predate the infection). Cell type and time point are not known. Sample: PBMCs or a T cell subset sorted from them (not recorded which). The chain uses TRBV7-9 and TRBJ1-1; D unresolved. CDR3 residues: CASSLYEGMNTEAFF. The CDR3 coding sequence is TGTGCCAGCAGCTTATACGAGGGCATGAACACTGAAGCTTTCTTT.